The source of this T cell receptor beta chain is a study of human T cells and chemical hapten exposure. The time point here: patch test 1, 2 weeks after DPC sensitization. As to treatment: therapeutic diphenylcyclopropenone sensitization with weekly scalp DPC. With V trimmed by 2 bases and J by 1 base, 2 bases remained unmatched. The length of the CDR3 is 14 residues. On this clonotype: Its cognate antigen is unknown.

Study results and caveats: There was no change with DPC sensitization in TCRs above 1 in 1000 frequency. Having alopecia, the donors may differ immunologically from healthy people.

The library tagged individual cDNA molecules with unique molecular identifiers. TCRdb re-derived calls from the RACE reads in MiXCR, one entry per CDR3 protein. The table lists tens of thousands of distinct CDR3 sequences, 25% to 40% of them singletons. This sequence joins TRBV12-3 or TRBV12-4 and TRBJ2-7; 7 bases agree with TRBD2. This clonotype was sampled from a man aged 35 to 55 with alopecia areata. Some clones in this sample may be carry-over from other donors' samples. Source: whole blood, taken in connection with sensitization to the hapten diphenylcyclopropenone (DPC). The CDR3 DNA follows: TGTGCCAGCAGTTTAACTAGCGCATCCTACGAGCAGTACTTC. Translated: CASSLTSASYEQYF.